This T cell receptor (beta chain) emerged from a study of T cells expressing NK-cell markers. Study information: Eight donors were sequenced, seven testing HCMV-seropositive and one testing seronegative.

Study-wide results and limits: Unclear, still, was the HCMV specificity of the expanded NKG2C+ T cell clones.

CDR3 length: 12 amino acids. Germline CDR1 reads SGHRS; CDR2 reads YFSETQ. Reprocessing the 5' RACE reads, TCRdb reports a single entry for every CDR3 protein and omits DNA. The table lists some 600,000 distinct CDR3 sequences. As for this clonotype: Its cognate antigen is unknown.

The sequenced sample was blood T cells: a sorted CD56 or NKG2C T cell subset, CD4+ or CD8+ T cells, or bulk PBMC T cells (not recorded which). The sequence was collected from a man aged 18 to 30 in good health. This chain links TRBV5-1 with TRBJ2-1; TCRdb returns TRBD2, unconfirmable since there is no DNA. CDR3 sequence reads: CASSKTSQEQFF.